Following are 10 T cell receptor beta chains from one sample sequenced in a study of cytomegalovirus exposure and HLA in healthy donors. Repertoires were generated with immunoSEQ multiplex PCR, while TCRdb's copy carries only in-frame clones and drops some. Of a few hundred thousand clones listed, roughly 90% were seen once; the top ten hold approximately 0.9%. Sequencing was performed on PBMCs. These receptors all come from a woman under 30 in good health and CMV-seronegative.

This sequence joins TRBV5-6 and TRBJ2-7; 9 positions agree with TRBD1. V lost 2 bases, J lost 6 bases, and 3 bases stayed unmatched. This CDR3 comprises 13 residues. The germline V gene encodes CDR1 SGHDT and CDR2 YYEEEE. The CDR3 is CASSFGTGSEQYF. CDR3 nucleotide sequence: TGTGCCAGCAGCTTCGGGACAGGGTCCGAGCAGTACTTC.

The chain links TRBV28 to TRBJ1-4, with TRBD1 identical over 8 bases. The CDR3 spans 16 residues. Trimming took 6 bases from V and 2 from J; bases not matched to a gene: 8. Looked up from germline, CDR1 is MDHEN and CDR2 is SYDVKM. The CDR3 sequence: CASRYPRTGTNEKLFF. CDR3 nucleotides: TGTGCCAGCAGATACCCCCGGACAGGGACTAATGAAAAACTGTTTTTT.

V gene TRBV9 combines with J gene TRBJ2-2; 7 nucleotides align to TRBD1. The germline gives CDR1 SGDLS, CDR2 YYNGEE. This CDR3 region has 17 residues. V trimming: 0 bases; J trimming: 0 bases; junction bases outside the gene matches: 5. The CDR3 loop reads CASSVAKQGANTGELFF. CDR3 nucleotide sequence: TGTGCCAGCAGCGTAGCGAAGCAGGGGGCGAACACCGGGGAGCTGTTTTTT.

In this sample, this clone turned up a few times. The J gene is TRBJ1-1, the V gene TRBV29-1; 7 bases are shared with TRBD1. With V trimmed by 4 bases and J by 8 bases, 7 bases remained unmatched. The CDR3 totals 12 residues. Germline loops: CDR1 SQVTM, CDR2 ANQGSEA. CDR3 sequence: CSVGSTDREAFF. DNA for the CDR3: TGCAGCGTTGGGTCTACGGACAGGGAAGCTTTCTTT.

The chain has TRBV15 and TRBJ1-5; D not resolved. Trimming left V 6 bases short and J 0 bases short, with 9 bases between. CDR3 length equals 14 residues. Germline lookup yields CDR1 LNHNV and CDR2 YYDKDF (reference sequence). The CDR3 nucleotides read TGTGCCACCAGAGCCCCAAATAGCAATCAGCCCCAGCATTTT. This codes for CATRAPNSNQPQHF.

This clone occurred a few times. The rearrangement uses TRBV11-2 and TRBJ1-2; TRBD1 agrees at 8 bases. The CDR3 consists of 13 residues. The V gene end was trimmed by 6 bases and the J gene end by 5 bases; junction bases not matched to a gene: 5. The germline V gene has CDR1 SGHAT and CDR2 FQNNGV. The CDR3 nucleotides are TGTGCCAGCAGAAACAGGGGGGGATATGGCTACACCTTC. It yields the protein CASRNRGGYGYTF.

The gene calls are TRBV9 and TRBJ2-2, with 8 bases aligning to TRBD2. Germline V gene sequence: CDR1 SGDLS, CDR2 YYNGEE. This CDR3 contains 16 residues. Unmatched junction bases numbered 8, after V lost 3 bases and J lost 4 bases. CDR3 region: CASSAPGGISTGELFF. The CDR3 bases are TGTGCCAGCAGCGCCCCGGGGGGGATTAGCACCGGGGAGCTGTTTTTT.

The CDR3 here is CASSLSESSYEQYF. The CDR3 nucleotides read TGTGCCAGCAGCTTGAGTGAGAGCTCCTACGAGCAGTACTTC. This sequence joins TRBV7-9 and TRBJ2-7; no reliable D call. This CDR3 is built from 14 residues. CDR1 SEHNR and CDR2 FQNEAQ come from the germline V gene (reference sequence). Trimming cost V 3 bases and J 0 bases, with 9 bases left between them.

The rearrangement links TRBV5-1 to TRBJ1-5; maybe TRBD1 (6 bases). The CDR3 length is 14 residues. Germline CDR1 and CDR2: SGHRS and YFSETQ. Trimming pared 1 base from V and 5 bases from J, leaving 10 bases between. The CDR3 protein is CASSLLAGDQPQHF. The CDR3 DNA reads as TGCGCCAGCAGCTTGTTGGCAGGGGATCAGCCCCAGCATTTT.

This rearrangement joins TRBV14 to TRBJ1-1; D possibly corresponds to TRBD1 (5 bases). Trimming took off 3 bases at V and 3 bases at J, with 8 bases between the two ends. Looked up from germline, CDR1 is SGHDN and CDR2 is FVKESK. This CDR3 spans 13 amino acids. CDR3 coding DNA: TGTGCCAGCAGCCAGGACACTTACACTGAAGCTTTCTTT. Translated: CASSQDTYTEAFF.